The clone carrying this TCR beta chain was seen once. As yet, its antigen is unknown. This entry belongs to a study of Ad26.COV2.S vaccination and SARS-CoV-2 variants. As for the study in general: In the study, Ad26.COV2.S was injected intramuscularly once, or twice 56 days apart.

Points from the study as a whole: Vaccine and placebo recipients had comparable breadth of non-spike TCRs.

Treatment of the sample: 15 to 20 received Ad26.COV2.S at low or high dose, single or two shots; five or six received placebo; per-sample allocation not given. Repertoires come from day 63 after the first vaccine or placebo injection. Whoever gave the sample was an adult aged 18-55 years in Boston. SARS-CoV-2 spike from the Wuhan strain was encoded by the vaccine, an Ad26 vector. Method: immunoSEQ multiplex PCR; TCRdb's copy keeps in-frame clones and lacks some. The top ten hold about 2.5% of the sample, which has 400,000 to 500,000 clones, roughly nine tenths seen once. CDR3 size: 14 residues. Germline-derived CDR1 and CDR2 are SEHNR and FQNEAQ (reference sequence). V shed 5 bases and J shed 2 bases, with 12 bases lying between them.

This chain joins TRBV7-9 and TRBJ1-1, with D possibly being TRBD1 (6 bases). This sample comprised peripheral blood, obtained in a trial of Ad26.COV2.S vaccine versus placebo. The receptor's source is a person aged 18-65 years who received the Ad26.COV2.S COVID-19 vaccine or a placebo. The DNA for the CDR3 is TGTGCCAGCAGCCCCCGGGGGGCCAACACTGAAGCTTTCTTT. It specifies CASSPRGANTEAFF.